The TCR beta chain described here comes from a study of T cell clones after liver transplantation. Study as a whole: Immunosuppression withdrawal was tried within 2 years after liver transplantation in this trial.

CDR1 MNHEY and CDR2 SMNVEV come from the germline V gene (reference sequence). The CDR3 has 14 residues. The V end lost 4 bases, the J end lost 8 bases, and 15 bases lay between the germline ends. This clone was picked up a small number of times. Repertoires were generated with immunoSEQ multiplex PCR, while TCRdb's copy carries only in-frame clones and drops some. The repertoire has 7,000 to 8,000 clones, roughly 80% of them found once; the top ten carry 41%. The chain is built from TRBV27 and TRBJ2-1; maybe TRBD2 (6 bases). The material was CD8+ T cells from blood, obtained before liver transplant. The origin of this receptor is a human donor who received a liver transplant. CDR3 sequence (DNA): TGTGCCAGCAGTTGGAGGGACGGTTTCTATGAGCAGTTCTTC. Residues: CASSWRDGFYEQFF.